A selection of T cell receptor beta chains follows, all from one sample in a study of blood T cells in healthy people across ages. TCRdb re-derived calls from the 5' RACE reads in MiXCR, one entry per CDR3 protein. The repertoire includes about 640,000 distinct CDR3 sequences, 58% of them detected once, and approximately 37% sits in the top ten. Sequencing used blood. The receptor set was obtained from a man in his fifties or sixties in good health. Both conserved end residues are part of each CDR3. D genes are given only for firm matches. Expanded clones are given a class, and other clones once, few, many or no size at all.

D gene: -; V gene: TRBV29-1; J gene: TRBJ1-2; clone size: -; CDR3 DNA: TGCAGCGTTGAACGAGGGGGGGGCCGCTACACCTTC; CDR3 protein: CSVERGGGRYTF
D gene: -; V gene: TRBV7-6; J gene: TRBJ2-1; clone size: few; CDR3 DNA: TGTGCCAGCAGCTTATATGCGGGGGCATACAATGAGCAGTTCTTC; CDR3 protein: CASSLYAGAYNEQFF
D gene: -; V gene: TRBV29-1; J gene: TRBJ1-1; clone size: -; CDR3 DNA: TGCAGCGTTGGATTGGGGGCGAGGGACACTGAAGCTTTCTTT; CDR3 protein: CSVGLGARDTEAFF
D gene: -; V gene: TRBV5-1; J gene: TRBJ1-6; clone size: few; CDR3 DNA: TGCGCCAGCAGCCCCGACAGCCGGAATTCACCCCTCCACTTT; CDR3 protein: CASSPDSRNSPLHF
D gene: TRBD1; V gene: TRBV7-9; J gene: TRBJ1-6; clone size: -; CDR3 DNA: TGTGCCAGCAACCAAAAGGGACAGATTAATTCACCCCTCCACTTT; CDR3 protein: CASNQKGQINSPLHF
D gene: -; V gene: TRBV10-3; J gene: TRBJ1-1; clone size: few; CDR3 DNA: TGTGCCATCAGCCGGCAGTTGAACACTGAAGCTTTCTTT; CDR3 protein: CAISRQLNTEAFF
D gene: TRBD1; V gene: TRBV2; J gene: TRBJ2-1; clone size: many; CDR3 DNA: TGTGCCAGCAGTGAAGGCGGGACAGGTTTGTTCAATGAGCAGTTCTTC; CDR3 protein: CASSEGGTGLFNEQFF
D gene: -; V gene: TRBV20-1; J gene: TRBJ2-3; clone size: once; CDR3 DNA: TGCAGTGTTCTGGGAGGCCGGGGCTCCACCACAGATACGCAGTATTTT; CDR3 protein: CSVLGGRGSTTDTQYF
D gene: TRBD1; V gene: TRBV4-2; J gene: TRBJ1-2; clone size: few; CDR3 DNA: TGTGCCAGCAGCCAAGCCACAGGGGAACCGAGAGGCTACACCTTC; CDR3 protein: CASSQATGEPRGYTF
D gene: TRBD1; V gene: TRBV5-1; J gene: TRBJ1-4; clone size: -; CDR3 DNA: TGCGCCAGCAGCCCCGTGGGACAGGGGGAAAATGAAAAACTGTTTTTT; CDR3 protein: CASSPVGQGENEKLFF
D gene: -; V gene: TRBV20-1; J gene: TRBJ2-1; clone size: few; CDR3 DNA: TGCAGTGCTGGCGGGACTCGGAATGAGCAGTTCTTC; CDR3 protein: CSAGGTRNEQFF
D gene: -; V gene: TRBV20-1; J gene: TRBJ2-5; clone size: -; CDR3 DNA: TGCAGTGCTAGCGGGAACCCCGCACAGACCCAGTACTTC; CDR3 protein: CSASGNPAQTQYF
D gene: -; V gene: TRBV2; J gene: TRBJ2-2; clone size: -; CDR3 DNA: TGTGCCAGCAGTGATCGGCGGGCGGTAAACACCGGGGAGCTGTTTTTT; CDR3 protein: CASSDRRAVNTGELFF
D gene: -; V gene: TRBV7-9; J gene: TRBJ2-5; clone size: few; CDR3 DNA: TGTGCCAGCAGCTCGGACGTGGAGACCCAGTACTTC; CDR3 protein: CASSSDVETQYF
D gene: TRBD2; V gene: TRBV6-2/TRBV6-3; J gene: TRBJ2-1; clone size: -; CDR3 DNA: TGTGCCAGCAGTTCCGCGGGGGGGCCATACAATGAGCAGTTCTTC; CDR3 protein: CASSSAGGPYNEQFF
D gene: TRBD1; V gene: TRBV25-1; J gene: TRBJ1-2; clone size: -; CDR3 DNA: TGTGCCAGCAGTCCGTGGACAGGGGACTCCCGGGGCTACACCTTC; CDR3 protein: CASSPWTGDSRGYTF
D gene: TRBD1; V gene: TRBV20-1; J gene: TRBJ2-7; clone size: -; CDR3 DNA: TGCAGTTCGAGGCCACAGGGGAGAACCTACGAGCAGTACTTC; CDR3 protein: CSSRPQGRTYEQYF
D gene: -; V gene: TRBV15; J gene: TRBJ2-2; clone size: few; CDR3 DNA: TGTGCCACCAGCAGAGCCCGCCAAGAGGCAGTACCGAACACCGGGGAGCTGTTTTTT; CDR3 protein: CATSRARQEAVPNTGELFF
D gene: -; V gene: TRBV6-6; J gene: TRBJ2-5; clone size: few; CDR3 DNA: TGTGCCAGCAGTTCAGGGTCAGAGACCCAGTACTTC; CDR3 protein: CASSSGSETQYF
D gene: TRBD2; V gene: TRBV20-1; J gene: TRBJ2-5; clone size: few; CDR3 DNA: TGCAGTGCTAGCGGGGGGTTGGGGCAAGAGACCCAGTACTTC; CDR3 protein: CSASGGLGQETQYF
D gene: TRBD1; V gene: TRBV9; J gene: TRBJ2-5; clone size: -; CDR3 DNA: TGTGCCAGCAGCGTGAAGGGTTGGGGACAGGGGTACCAAGAGACCCAGTACTTC; CDR3 protein: CASSVKGWGQGYQETQYF
D gene: TRBD1; V gene: TRBV29-1; J gene: TRBJ1-1; clone size: -; CDR3 DNA: TGCAGCGTTGCGACAGGGGGTGACACTGAAGCTTTCTTT; CDR3 protein: CSVATGGDTEAFF
D gene: TRBD1; V gene: TRBV6-5; J gene: TRBJ2-7; clone size: -; CDR3 DNA: TGTGCCAGCACTCCAGGACAGGGGGTTGGCAATGAGCAGTACTTC; CDR3 protein: CASTPGQGVGNEQYF
D gene: -; V gene: TRBV18; J gene: TRBJ2-7; clone size: -; CDR3 DNA: TGTGCCAGCTCACCAAGCTCGGCCACTCTGTACGAGCAGTACTTC; CDR3 protein: CASSPSSATLYEQYF
D gene: -; V gene: TRBV6-5; J gene: TRBJ2-7; clone size: few; CDR3 DNA: TGTGCCAGCAGTTCACATGGGACGGCAACCTACGAGCAGTACTTC; CDR3 protein: CASSSHGTATYEQYF
D gene: -; V gene: TRBV11-2; J gene: TRBJ1-2; clone size: few; CDR3 DNA: TGTGCCAGCAGCGCAATTACCGGGACAATAGGTGGCTACACCTTC; CDR3 protein: CASSAITGTIGGYTF
D gene: -; V gene: TRBV21-1; J gene: TRBJ2-3; clone size: -; CDR3 DNA: TGTGCCAGCAGCATCCCCGGGCTCGGGGTTGGCACAGATACGCAGTATTTT; CDR3 protein: CASSIPGLGVGTDTQYF
D gene: -; V gene: TRBV18; J gene: TRBJ1-1; clone size: -; CDR3 DNA: TGTGCCAGCTCCATATTGGAGACAGTTGAAGCTTTCTTT; CDR3 protein: CASSILETVEAFF
D gene: -; V gene: TRBV29-1; J gene: TRBJ1-5; clone size: few; CDR3 DNA: TGCAGCGTTGTACAGGGTGGCAATCAGCCCCAGCATTTT; CDR3 protein: CSVVQGGNQPQHF
D gene: -; V gene: TRBV7-2; J gene: TRBJ2-1; clone size: -; CDR3 DNA: TGTGCCAGCAGCTTAGGAGCTTACCGGTACAATGAGCAGTTCTTC; CDR3 protein: CASSLGAYRYNEQFF
D gene: -; V gene: TRBV7-2; J gene: TRBJ2-5; clone size: -; CDR3 DNA: TGTGCCAGCAGCTTAGGAGCGCAACGGGAGACCCAGTACTTC; CDR3 protein: CASSLGAQRETQYF
D gene: TRBD1; V gene: TRBV29-1; J gene: TRBJ1-4; clone size: -; CDR3 DNA: TGCAGCGTTGGACAGGGTTCCGAAAAACTGTTTTTT; CDR3 protein: CSVGQGSEKLFF
D gene: TRBD1; V gene: TRBV5-4; J gene: TRBJ2-1; clone size: -; CDR3 DNA: TGTGCCAGCAGCAGGGGACAGGGACCCTACAATGAGCAGTTCTTC; CDR3 protein: CASSRGQGPYNEQFF
D gene: -; V gene: TRBV5-1; J gene: TRBJ2-3; clone size: -; CDR3 DNA: TGCGCCAGTAGGGGGACCGTTGGACCGATGACAGATACGCAGTATTTT; CDR3 protein: CASRGTVGPMTDTQYF
D gene: -; V gene: TRBV5-1; J gene: TRBJ2-1; clone size: few; CDR3 DNA: TGCGCCAGCAGCTTGCGTTACGTCGGCTACAATGAGCAGTTCTTC; CDR3 protein: CASSLRYVGYNEQFF
D gene: TRBD2; V gene: TRBV11-2; J gene: TRBJ2-7; clone size: -; CDR3 DNA: TGTGCCAGCAGCTTAGTGGGCGGGGGAGGTCGAGTTCAGTACTTC; CDR3 protein: CASSLVGGGGRVQYF
D gene: TRBD2; V gene: TRBV25-1; J gene: TRBJ2-7; clone size: -; CDR3 DNA: TGTGCCAGCAGTGCTAGCGGGGTCTACAATGAGCAGTACTTC; CDR3 protein: CASSASGVYNEQYF
D gene: -; V gene: TRBV20-1; J gene: TRBJ2-5; clone size: -; CDR3 DNA: TGCAGTGCTAGGGCAAATAGACTAGGAGAGACCCAGTACTTC; CDR3 protein: CSARANRLGETQYF
D gene: -; V gene: TRBV9; J gene: TRBJ2-7; clone size: -; CDR3 DNA: TGTGCCAGCAGCGTAGAGGAGTCGAGCTCCTACGAGCAGTACTTC; CDR3 protein: CASSVEESSSYEQYF
D gene: -; V gene: TRBV29-1; J gene: TRBJ2-3; clone size: -; CDR3 DNA: TGCAGCGTTGAAGATAGCCAGTCCGAGGCGCAGTATTTT; CDR3 protein: CSVEDSQSEAQYF
D gene: -; V gene: TRBV6-5; J gene: TRBJ2-5; clone size: few; CDR3 DNA: TGTGCCAGCAGGCGATCCGGGGCCCTAAAAGAGACCCAGTACTTC; CDR3 protein: CASRRSGALKETQYF
D gene: -; V gene: TRBV24-1; J gene: TRBJ1-2; clone size: once; CDR3 DNA: TGTGCCACCAGTGGCAGAGACTATGGCTACACCTTC; CDR3 protein: CATSGRDYGYTF
D gene: TRBD1; V gene: TRBV5-1; J gene: TRBJ1-6; clone size: -; CDR3 DNA: TGCGCCAGCAGCCCTACTCAACAGGGGGCGTACTCACCCCTCCACTTT; CDR3 protein: CASSPTQQGAYSPLHF
D gene: TRBD2; V gene: TRBV7-8; J gene: TRBJ2-5; clone size: -; CDR3 DNA: TGTGCCAGCAGCCCAGCTAGCGGATCGGGGGGAGAGACCCAGTACTTC; CDR3 protein: CASSPASGSGGETQYF
D gene: TRBD2; V gene: TRBV29-1; J gene: TRBJ2-1; clone size: few; CDR3 DNA: TGCAGCGTTTTGGCGGGGGGCCCCTACAATGAGCAGTTCTTC; CDR3 protein: CSVLAGGPYNEQFF
D gene: -; V gene: TRBV27; J gene: TRBJ2-7; clone size: few; CDR3 DNA: TGTGCCAGCAGTGGAACGCCGGGCAGTGTCAATAAGCAGTACTTC; CDR3 protein: CASSGTPGSVNKQYF
D gene: -; V gene: TRBV14; J gene: TRBJ2-6; clone size: -; CDR3 DNA: TGTGCCAGCAGCCAAGCCCTCGGGGGCTCGTGGGCCAACGTCCTGACTTTC; CDR3 protein: CASSQALGGSWANVLTF
D gene: TRBD2; V gene: TRBV7-9; J gene: TRBJ2-1; clone size: -; CDR3 DNA: TGTGCCAGCAGCTTAGCCCTAGCGGGGGCCGGGGGTGAGCAGTTCTTC; CDR3 protein: CASSLALAGAGGEQFF
D gene: -; V gene: TRBV3-1; J gene: TRBJ2-1; clone size: -; CDR3 DNA: TGTGCCAGCAGCCAAATAAATGAGCAGTTCTTC; CDR3 protein: CASSQINEQFF
D gene: TRBD2; V gene: TRBV20-1; J gene: TRBJ2-1; clone size: -; CDR3 DNA: TGCAGTGCTACCGGGGGGGCCTACAATGAGCAGTTCTTC; CDR3 protein: CSATGGAYNEQFF
D gene: -; V gene: TRBV7-9; J gene: TRBJ2-7; clone size: many; CDR3 DNA: TGTGCCAGCAGCTTAGCGGACTACGAGCAGTACTTC; CDR3 protein: CASSLADYEQYF
D gene: -; V gene: TRBV7-2; J gene: TRBJ1-2; clone size: -; CDR3 DNA: TGTGCCAGCAGCTTCAGACAATCCCGGAACTATGGCTACACCTTC; CDR3 protein: CASSFRQSRNYGYTF
D gene: -; V gene: TRBV12-3/TRBV12-4; J gene: TRBJ1-4; clone size: -; CDR3 DNA: TGTGCCAGCAGAAAGCTGGGAGGGGACGAAAAACTGTTTTTT; CDR3 protein: CASRKLGGDEKLFF
D gene: -; V gene: TRBV6-1; J gene: TRBJ2-1; clone size: -; CDR3 DNA: TGTGCCAGCAGTGTGGTTGAAGGCAATGAGCAGTTCTTC; CDR3 protein: CASSVVEGNEQFF
D gene: TRBD2; V gene: TRBV20-1; J gene: TRBJ2-7; clone size: few; CDR3 DNA: TGCAGTGCTAGGGGACTAGCGGGGGCCAACTACGAGCAGTACTTC; CDR3 protein: CSARGLAGANYEQYF